One sample yielded the 27 T cell receptor beta chains listed below, sequenced in a study of blood T cell repertoires in COVID-19. Libraries were prepared by immunoSEQ multiplex PCR; TCRdb keeps only in-frame clonotypes and omits some of them. Of about 340,000 clones in the sample, about nine tenths are singletons; the top ten hold roughly 6.3%. Sequenced: peripheral blood. The receptors derive from a woman between 45 and 65 years old with COVID-19, enrolled during active disease.

The chain uses TRBV7-9 and TRBJ2-7, with 10 bases matching TRBD2. Germline CDR1 SEHNR, CDR2 FQNEAQ (reference sequence). This CDR3 comprises 15 residues. The junction had 8 bases not matched to a gene; V was cut back by 4 bases and J by 5 bases. The CDR3 is CASSSSSGSPHEQYF. The CDR3 DNA reads TGTGCCAGCAGCTCCTCTAGCGGGAGCCCGCACGAGCAGTACTTC.

This sequence joins TRBV19 and TRBJ1-6; no definite D call. The CDR3 runs to 15 residues. Germline CDR1 reads LNHDA; CDR2 reads SQIVND (reference sequence). V was cut by 8 bases and J by 0 bases, with 11 bases left in between. CDR3 residues: CASGEGSSYNSPLHF. CDR3 DNA sequence: TGTGCCAGTGGAGAAGGTAGCTCCTATAATTCACCCCTCCACTTT. The full variable domain, its missing parts supplied by reference TRBV19 and TRBJ1-6, is DGGITQSPKYLFRKEGQNVTLSCEQNLNHDAMYWYRQDPGQGLRLIYYSQIVNDFQKGDIAEGYSVSREKKESFPLTVTSAQKNPTAFYLCASGEGSSYNSPLHFGNGTRLTVT.

The chain links TRBV7-9 to TRBJ1-6; 9 bases align to TRBD1. The V gene's germline CDR1 is SEHNR and CDR2 FQNEAQ (reference sequence). The CDR3 is 19 amino acids. V lost 6 bases, J lost 0 bases, and 12 bases stayed unmatched. CDR3 DNA sequence: TGTGCCAGCAGTAACCCCGGGACAGGGTCAAGCTCCTATAATTCACCCCTCCACTTT. It encodes CASSNPGTGSSSYNSPLHF.

The CDR3 DNA is TGTGCCAGCAGCTTGGCCCTTGGGGGGACCGGGGAGCTGTTTTTT. Encoded protein: CASSLALGGTGELFF. The V gene is TRBV5-5, the J gene TRBJ2-2; possible D gene TRBD2, 6 bases. This CDR3 has 15 amino acids. Germline CDR1 reads SGHKS; CDR2 reads YYEKEE (reference sequence). Trimming removed 0 bases at V and 5 bases at J, with 11 bases between.

This clone was recorded only once. The V and J genes are TRBV5-1 and TRBJ1-2; no clear D gene. Germline V gives CDR1 SGHRS, CDR2 YFSETQ. The ends were cut back, 4 bases at V and 3 bases at J, with 16 bases in the middle. The CDR3 extends over 15 amino acids. CDR3 nucleotides: TGCGCCAGCAGCGTCGGCCTTACCCAGGACTATGGCTACACCTTC. Translating gives CASSVGLTQDYGYTF.

This clone showed up just a few times. The rearrangement uses TRBV28 and TRBJ1-2, with 9 bases identical to TRBD1. Germline CDR1 reads MDHEN; CDR2 reads SYDVKM. Trimming cost V 5 bases and J 4 bases; bases outside gene matches: 5. There are 14 residues in the CDR3. CDR3 amino acids: CASSPRDRAYGYTF. DNA for the CDR3: TGTGCCAGCAGTCCCCGGGACAGGGCCTATGGCTACACCTTC.

J is TRBJ2-7 and V is TRBV7-9; 10 bases are a match to TRBD2. J gave up 3 bases and V 5 bases, and 13 bases lay outside the gene matches. The CDR3 length is 17 residues. Germline-derived CDR1 and CDR2 are SEHNR and FQNEAQ (reference sequence). CDR3 region: CASSELPAGGQGYEQYF. The CDR3 region has the DNA TGTGCCAGCAGCGAGTTGCCAGCGGGAGGGCAGGGCTACGAGCAGTACTTC.

This chain connects TRBV18 to TRBJ1-3, with 7 bases matching TRBD1. This CDR3 comprises 16 residues. The J segment lost 1 base and the V segment lost 3 bases, leaving 6 bases of the junction unmatched. CDR1 is KGHSH, CDR2 LQKENI, per germline. The CDR3 here is CASSPGTVRSGNTIYF. CDR3 sequence (DNA): TGTGCCAGCTCACCCGGGACAGTCCGTTCTGGAAACACCATATATTTT.

The chain joins TRBV5-5 to TRBJ1-2; weak D call: TRBD1 (5 bases). The germline V and J ends were trimmed by 0 bases and 4 bases, with 19 bases remaining between them. The V gene's germline CDR1 is SGHKS and CDR2 YYEKEE (reference sequence). This CDR3 region has 17 residues. The CDR3 bases are TGTGCCAGCAGCTTGGAATTTCTGGGGCGCGATGGCTATGGCTACACCTTC. It specifies CASSLEFLGRDGYGYTF.

The chain couples TRBV4-2 to TRBJ1-4, with TRBD1 matching 9 bases. This CDR3 is 16 amino acids long. Germline CDR1 and CDR2: LGHNA and YNFKEQ. V lost 0 bases and J lost 10; bases outside the gene matches: 9. The CDR3 sequence: CASSQDLGTGSGKLFF. CDR3 coding DNA: TGTGCCAGCAGCCAAGATCTTGGGACAGGGAGTGGAAAACTGTTTTTT.

The chain links TRBV19 to TRBJ2-3; the D gene is possibly TRBD1 (6 bases). Looked up from germline, CDR1 is LNHDA and CDR2 is SQIVND (reference sequence). This CDR3 is 15 amino acids long. V dropped 6 bases and J dropped 2 bases, with 15 bases sitting between them. The CDR3 sequence is CASRPGQQITDTQYF. The CDR3 nucleotides are TGTGCCAGTAGACCAGGACAGCAAATCACAGATACGCAGTATTTT.

This sequence joins TRBV7-9 and TRBJ2-7; tentative D call: TRBD1 (6 bases). Trimming removed 3 bases at V and 7 bases at J, with 19 bases between. Germline lookup yields CDR1 SEHNR and CDR2 FQNEAQ (reference sequence). The CDR3 runs to 15 residues. Here the CDR3 DNA reads TGTGCCAGCAGCTTCAGGGCAGGGGACCTTCGGGAGCAGTACTTC. This sequence encodes CASSFRAGDLREQYF.

The chain joins TRBV9 to TRBJ1-1; D gene uncertain. The CDR3 has 13 amino acids. Germline CDR1 is SGDLS and CDR2 is YYNGEE. The V gene lost 4 bases and the J gene lost 4 bases, with 11 bases spanning the gap. CDR3 nucleotide sequence: TGTGCCAGCAGCTTCGTTTCGAGCACTGAAGCTTTCTTT. Protein: CASSFVSSTEAFF.

This chain links TRBV3-1 (or the pseudogene TRBV3-2) with TRBJ2-5; 10 nucleotides line up with TRBD2. With 2 bases clipped from V and 3 bases from J, the junction kept 3 bases outside the gene matches. The CDR3 length is 15 residues. CDR1 and CDR2 (germline): LGHDT, YNNKEL (reference sequence). CDR3 residues: CASSQFGLAEETQYF. As DNA, the CDR3 is TGTGCCAGCAGCCAATTTGGACTAGCGGAAGAGACCCAGTACTTC.

The chain uses TRBV5-1 and TRBJ2-1; the match to TRBD2 covers 11 bases. CDR1 and CDR2 (germline): SGHRS, YFSETQ. There are 16 residues in the CDR3. V dropped 3 bases and J dropped 7; count of bases not matched to a gene: 9. CDR3 nucleotide sequence: TGCGCCAGCAGCTCACGCCAGACTAGCGGGGCAAATGAGCAGTTCTTC. This sequence encodes CASSSRQTSGANEQFF.

This clone was observed once. The chain combines TRBV4-3 with TRBJ2-6; D is perhaps TRBD2 (7 bases). CDR3 length: 17 residues. The germline CDR1 and CDR2 sequences are LGHNA and YSLEER. Trimming removed 0 bases at V and 2 bases at J, with 11 bases between. CDR3 bases: TGCGCCAGCAGCCAAGATTCGGGGGGCGCTGGGGCCAACGTCCTGACTTTC. Amino acids: CASSQDSGGAGANVLTF.

The chain employs TRBV3-1 (or the pseudogene TRBV3-2) and TRBJ1-6; perhaps TRBD1 as D (6 bases). CDR3 size: 15 residues. Between the trimmed V and J ends, which lost 1 base and 10 bases, there was a span of 14 bases. Per the germline V gene, CDR1 is LGHDT and CDR2 is YNNKEL (reference sequence). Here the CDR3 reads CASSQVGQGPSPLHF. The CDR3, as DNA: TGTGCCAGCAGCCAAGTGGGCCAGGGGCCCTCACCCCTCCACTTT.

CDR3 bases: TGTGCCAGCAGCCAAGATTTGGAAGCGGGAGGATCAACAGATACGCAGTATTTT. It yields the protein CASSQDLEAGGSTDTQYF. V gene TRBV4-2 combines with J gene TRBJ2-3, with 9 bases lining up with TRBD2. Germline V gene lookup returns CDR1 LGHNA and CDR2 YNFKEQ. The CDR3 length is 18 residues. Trimming took 0 bases from V and 3 from J; bases not matched to a gene: 10.

The chain uses TRBV14 and TRBJ2-1; D is unresolved. V shed 4 bases and J shed 6 bases, with 16 bases lying between them. Germline V gene lookup returns CDR1 SGHDN and CDR2 FVKESK. The CDR3 consists of 15 residues. CDR3 nucleotide sequence: TGTGCCAGCAGCCGCGTGCACCCCTTCGGCAATGAGCAGTTCTTC. Residues: CASSRVHPFGNEQFF.

The chain combines TRBV7-8 with TRBJ2-1; the match to TRBD2 covers 13 bases. Germline assignment: CDR1 SGHVS and CDR2 FQNEAQ. Trimming took 5 bases from V and 7 from J; bases not matched to a gene: 14. The CDR3 runs 18 residues. Written as DNA, the CDR3 is TGTGCCAGCAGCCCATATTGGACTAGCGGGAGAGTGAAGAATGAGCAGTTCTTC. This sequence encodes CASSPYWTSGRVKNEQFF.

The chain joins TRBV30 to TRBJ1-1; no definite D call. Trimming shortened V by 1 base and J by 1 base, and 4 bases separated the two germline ends. CDR3 length equals 12 residues. CDR1 and CDR2 (germline): GTSNPN, SVGIG (reference sequence). As DNA, the CDR3 is TGTGCCTGGAGTGGTCAGAACACTGAAGCTTTCTTT. Residues: CAWSGQNTEAFF.

The chain uses TRBV6-6 and TRBJ2-5; no definite D call. The CDR3 spans 11 residues. The germline CDR1 and CDR2 sequences are MNHNY and SVGAGI (reference sequence). V lost 8 bases and J lost 4, with 8 bases in between. The CDR3 DNA is TGTGCCAGCTATAGTCCAGAGACCCAGTACTTC. Protein product: CASYSPETQYF.

The rearrangement uses TRBV5-4 and TRBJ2-7; TRBD2 matches 7 bases. The CDR3 consists of 14 residues. CDR1 and CDR2 from the germline V gene are SGHNT and YYREEE (reference sequence). V trimming: 4 bases; J trimming: 3 bases; junction bases outside the gene matches: 7. For the CDR3, the DNA is TGTGCCAGCAGCGGCGGGACTACCTTCTACGAGCAGTACTTC. This gives the protein CASSGGTTFYEQYF.

CDR3: CAWSGESTYEQYF. The CDR3 bases are TGTGCCTGGAGTGGGGAGAGCACCTACGAGCAGTACTTC. The rearrangement uses TRBV30 and TRBJ2-7; the D gene is possibly TRBD2 (5 bases). The length of the CDR3 is 13 residues. Trimming stripped 1 base from V and 2 bases from J, with 9 bases between. Germline V gene data show CDR1 as GTSNPN and CDR2 as SVGIG (reference sequence). The whole variable domain, filled in from reference TRBV30 and TRBJ2-7, reads SQTIHQWPATLVQPVGSPLSLECTVEGTSNPNLYWYRQAAGRGLQLLFYSVGIGQISSEVPQNLSASRPQDRQFILSSKKLLLSDSGFYLCAWSGESTYEQYFGPGTRLTVT.

V gene TRBV5-5 combines with J gene TRBJ2-7, with D uncertain. The CDR3 runs 14 residues. Germline-derived CDR1 and CDR2 are SGHKS and YYEKEE (reference sequence). V was cut by 2 bases and J by 4 bases, with 13 bases left in between. CDR3 coding DNA: TGTGCCAGCAGCTTCACAGACCAAAATTACGAGCAGTACTTC. It encodes CASSFTDQNYEQYF.

The CDR3 coding sequence is TGTGCCAGCAGTTTAGACAGGAGCTCCTACAATGAGCAGTTCTTC. It codes for CASSLDRSSYNEQFF. The chain links TRBV2 to TRBJ2-1; perhaps TRBD1 as D (6 bases). V gave up 5 bases and J gave up 0 bases, with 11 bases separating them. The CDR3 is 15 residues long. Germline CDR1 SNHLY, CDR2 FYNNEI.

Concerning this clone: At one end the junction does not follow the germline gene, possibly because of a read error. The genes are TRBV10-3 and TRBJ1-2, with no clear D. Germline V lookup: CDR1 ENHRY, CDR2 SYGVKD. This CDR3 has 13 residues. CDR3 sequence (DNA): TGTGCCATCAGTGAGTCGATCATTACACCTCCGAAATTC. Translated: CAISESIITPPKF.